A single sample gave rise to the 25 T cell receptor beta chains below, sequenced in a study of T cells expressing NK-cell markers. TCRdb reanalyzed the 5' RACE reads and collapses them to one entry per CDR3 protein, without DNA. The listing contains approximately 420,000 distinct CDR3 sequences. The sequenced sample was blood T cells: a sorted CD56 or NKG2C T cell subset, CD4+ or CD8+ T cells, or bulk PBMC T cells (not recorded which). The receptors here all came from a woman aged 45-59 years in good health.

The chain links TRBV6-5 to TRBJ2-5. CDR1 and CDR2 from the germline V gene are MNHEY and SVGAGI. There are 11 residues in the CDR3. CDR3 loop: CASTNYETQYF.

J is TRBJ2-3 and V is TRBV5-1; as DNA is missing, the TRBD1 call by TCRdb cannot be tested. The CDR3 loop spans 16 amino acids. The germline gives CDR1 SGHRS, CDR2 YFSETQ. The CDR3 sequence: CASSSDLGGTTDTQYF.

The chain employs TRBV20-1 and TRBJ2-3; absent DNA, TCRdb's TRBD1 call cannot be checked. From germline, CDR1 is DFQATT and CDR2 SNEGSKA (reference sequence). This CDR3 is 14 amino acids long. CDR3 loop: CSGCCRGNTDTQYF.

V gene TRBV7-8 combines with J gene TRBJ2-3; the D call from TCRdb, TRBD2, cannot be confirmed without DNA. This CDR3 has 14 residues. Germline V lookup: CDR1 SGHVS, CDR2 FQNEAQ. This CDR3 is CASSHQRDGNTQYF.

The chain links TRBV12-3 or TRBV12-4 to TRBJ2-1; TCRdb gives TRBD1 as the D gene, but with no DNA this cannot be confirmed. The CDR3 covers 13 residues. This CDR3 reads CASSTRQGNEQFF.

This sequence joins TRBV3-1 and TRBJ2-3. Germline V gene sequence: CDR1 LGHDT, CDR2 YNNKEL (reference sequence). The CDR3 sequence is 16 residues long. CDR3: CASSQDLVGVTDTQYF.

The V call is TRBV18, the J call TRBJ1-1; TCRdb's D gene call, TRBD1, goes unchecked for lack of DNA. The CDR3 runs to 13 residues. The germline CDR1 and CDR2 sequences are KGHSH and LQKENI. CDR3 amino acids: CASSATENTEAFF.

The CDR3 reads CASSLDFQPYNEQFF. This chain joins TRBV7-8 and TRBJ2-1. Germline V gene lookup returns CDR1 SGHVS and CDR2 FQNEAQ. The CDR3 is 15 residues long.

The CDR3 reads CASSPYQETQYF. This chain links TRBV18 with TRBJ2-5. The CDR3 consists of 12 residues. Germline lookup yields CDR1 KGHSH and CDR2 LQKENI. The full variable domain, rest sourced from reference TRBV18 and TRBJ2-5, is NAGVMQNPRHLVRRRGQEARLRCSPMKGHSHVYWYRQLPEEGLKFMVYLQKENIIDESGMPKERFSAEFPKEGPSILRIQQVVRGDSAAYFCASSPYQETQYFGPGTRLLVL.

The chain's CDR3 is CASSLEAGTANTYGYTF. The chain uses TRBV5-1 and TRBJ1-2; the D call of TRBD1 rests on TCRdb alone, since no DNA is present to check it. Germline CDR1 and CDR2: SGHRS and YFSETQ. The CDR3 loop spans 17 amino acids.

The genes are TRBV4-2 and TRBJ1-2. Germline V gives CDR1 LGHNA, CDR2 YNFKEQ. The CDR3 covers 14 residues. CDR3 sequence: CASSQSGASYGYTF.

The genes are TRBV6-4 and TRBJ2-7; checking the TCRdb D call of TRBD1 is not possible without DNA. Germline assignment: CDR1 MRHNA and CDR2 SNTAGT. The CDR3 is 13 amino acids. CDR3 in amino acids: CASSQGAGYEQYF.

The V and J genes are TRBV2 and TRBJ2-3. Germline V gene data show CDR1 as SNHLY and CDR2 as FYNNEI. This CDR3 comprises 14 residues. The CDR3 loop is CASTQETFTDTQYF.

The chain is built from TRBV27 and TRBJ2-3; the TCRdb D gene call, TRBD2, has no DNA to confirm it. The CDR3 covers 14 residues. CDR1 and CDR2 from the germline V gene are MNHEY and SMNVEV (reference sequence). CDR3 region: CASTGLTSTDTQYF.

The genes are TRBV7-2 and TRBJ2-1; with no DNA, the TCRdb D assignment of TRBD2 cannot be verified. The CDR3 consists of 13 residues. The germline gives CDR1 SGHTA, CDR2 FQGNSA. The CDR3 spells CASAGVSSNEQFF.

CDR3 protein: CASSYLTSVEETQYF. The V and J genes are TRBV6-6 and TRBJ2-5; with no DNA, the TCRdb D assignment of TRBD2 cannot be verified. Germline V lookup: CDR1 MNHNY, CDR2 SVGAGI (reference sequence). CDR3 size: 15 residues.

The rearrangement links TRBV10-3 to TRBJ2-1; the TRBD2 assignment by TCRdb is unverifiable without DNA. The CDR3 contains 14 residues. Germline values: CDR1 ENHRY, CDR2 SYGVKD. The CDR3 reads CAISATSGASEQFF.

The rearrangement uses TRBV3-1 and TRBJ2-5; TCRdb reports TRBD2, a call that lacks DNA to check it against. Germline V CDR1 and CDR2: LGHDT, YNNKEL (reference sequence). The CDR3 runs to 15 residues. This CDR3 reads CASSLQTTSQETQYF.

The gene calls are TRBV12-3 or TRBV12-4 and TRBJ1-5; TCRdb returns TRBD1, unconfirmable since there is no DNA. This CDR3 spans 14 amino acids. CDR3 sequence reads: CASSPGTGNQPQHF.

This rearrangement joins TRBV20-1 to TRBJ2-7; TCRdb's assignment of TRBD1 cannot be checked, as there is no DNA. Per germline, CDR1 DFQATT and CDR2 SNEGSKA (reference sequence). This CDR3 comprises 13 residues. The CDR3 protein is CSANMGQTYEQYF.

The chain couples TRBV12-3 or TRBV12-4 to TRBJ1-2; TCRdb's assignment of TRBD1 cannot be checked, as there is no DNA. The CDR3 covers 12 residues. This chain's CDR3 is CASSPGWGGYTF.

CDR3 loop: CSVEDGPGQRFTDTQYF. The chain has TRBV29-1 and TRBJ2-3; there is no DNA to check the TCRdb D call of TRBD2. Per the germline V gene, CDR1 is SQVTM and CDR2 is ANQGSEA. CDR3 size: 17 residues.

This chain links TRBV30 with TRBJ1-5; absent DNA, TCRdb's TRBD1 call cannot be checked. The CDR3 extends over 18 amino acids. The V gene's germline CDR1 is GTSNPN and CDR2 SVGIG (reference sequence). The CDR3 is CAWSADRGKSISNQPQHF.

The chain combines TRBV5-1 with TRBJ1-1; TCRdb gives TRBD1 as the D gene, but with no DNA this cannot be confirmed. Germline V gene data show CDR1 as SGHRS and CDR2 as YFSETQ. The CDR3 contains 16 residues. This CDR3 reads CASSLPQGMMNTEAFF.

V and J are TRBV10-3 and TRBJ2-1; the D gene TCRdb calls, TRBD1, cannot be checked with no DNA. The germline CDR1 and CDR2 sequences are ENHRY and SYGVKD. The CDR3 is made up of 14 amino acids. The CDR3 loop is CAININPYNNEQFF.